This TCR beta chain derives from a study of OX40 agonist ivuxolimab in advanced cancers. The J segment lost 0 bases and the V segment lost 0 bases, leaving 0 bases of the junction unmatched. CDR1 is SGHNT and CDR2 is YYREEE in the germline V gene (reference sequence). The CDR3 spans 15 residues. This clone was seen once. Using immunoSEQ multiplex PCR, the repertoire was profiled, and TCRdb retains in-frame clones only, with some absent. The sample consists of about 46,000 clones, 89% of them appearing once. The chain has TRBV5-4 and TRBJ2-1; TRBD2 agrees at 7 bases. This sample comprised CD4+ or CD8+ T cells sorted from blood, obtained in a trial of the OX40 agonist ivuxolimab. The source is an adult with an advanced solid tumor such as melanoma, head and neck, liver or kidney cancer. In DNA form, the CDR3 reads TGTGCCAGCAGCTTGGGGGAGGGCTCCTACAATGAGCAGTTCTTC. This sequence encodes CASSLGEGSYNEQFF.